This T cell receptor beta chain was retrieved from a study of T-cell memory formation after mild COVID-19. One entry per CDR3 protein, called by TCRdb with MiXCR from the 5' RACE reads. Of about 140,000 distinct CDR3 sequences listed, about 14% are singletons. Germline V lookup: CDR1 SGHRS, CDR2 YFSETQ. CDR3 length equals 17 residues. The V segment lost 0 bases and the J segment 1 base; nucleotides outside the gene matches: 5. Study outcomes and limitations: Still unconfirmed is whether the second-wave clones peaking on day 37 recognized SARS-CoV-2. Later expanders leaned CD4+, whereas day 15 to 85 contracting clones were balanced CD4/CD8.

This clonotype was detected only once. The antigen is unknown. The chain combines TRBV5-1 with TRBJ2-7; 12 nucleotides match TRBD2. This clonotype originated in an adult woman who had mild COVID-19 (a few samples of this study predate the infection). Cell type and time point are not known. The sequencing input was PBMCs or a T cell subset sorted from them (not recorded which). This CDR3 is CASSLEALAGGSYEQYF. The DNA for the CDR3 is TGCGCCAGCAGCTTGGAAGCGCTAGCGGGAGGGTCCTACGAGCAGTACTTC.